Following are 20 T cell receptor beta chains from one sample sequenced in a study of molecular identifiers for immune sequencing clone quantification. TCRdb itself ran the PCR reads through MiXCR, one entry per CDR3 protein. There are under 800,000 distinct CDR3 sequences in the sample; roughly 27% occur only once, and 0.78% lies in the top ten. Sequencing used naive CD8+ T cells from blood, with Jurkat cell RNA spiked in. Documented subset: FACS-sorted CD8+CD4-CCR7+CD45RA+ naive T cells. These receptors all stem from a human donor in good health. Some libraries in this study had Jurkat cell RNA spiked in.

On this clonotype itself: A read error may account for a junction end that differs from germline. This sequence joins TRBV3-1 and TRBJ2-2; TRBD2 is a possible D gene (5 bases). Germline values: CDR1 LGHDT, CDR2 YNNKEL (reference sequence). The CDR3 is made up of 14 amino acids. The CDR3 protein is CASSREEMPGELSF. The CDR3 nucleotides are TGTGCCAGCAGTCGAGAAGAGATGCCCGGGGAGCTGTCTTTT.

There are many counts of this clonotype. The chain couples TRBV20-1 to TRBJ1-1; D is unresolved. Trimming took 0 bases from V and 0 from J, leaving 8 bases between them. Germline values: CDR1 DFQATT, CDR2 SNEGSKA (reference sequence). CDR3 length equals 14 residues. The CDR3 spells CSARDEQLNTEAFF. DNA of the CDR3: TGCAGTGCTAGAGATGAACAGTTGAACACTGAAGCTTTCTTT.

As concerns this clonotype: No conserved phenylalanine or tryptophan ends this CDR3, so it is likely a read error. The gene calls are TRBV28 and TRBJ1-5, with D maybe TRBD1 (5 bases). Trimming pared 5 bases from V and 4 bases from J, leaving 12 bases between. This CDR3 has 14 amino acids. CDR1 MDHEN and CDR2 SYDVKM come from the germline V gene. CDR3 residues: CASSRDGENQPQHY. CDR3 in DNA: TGTGCCAGCAGTCGGGACGGCGAGAATCAGCCCCAGCATTAT.

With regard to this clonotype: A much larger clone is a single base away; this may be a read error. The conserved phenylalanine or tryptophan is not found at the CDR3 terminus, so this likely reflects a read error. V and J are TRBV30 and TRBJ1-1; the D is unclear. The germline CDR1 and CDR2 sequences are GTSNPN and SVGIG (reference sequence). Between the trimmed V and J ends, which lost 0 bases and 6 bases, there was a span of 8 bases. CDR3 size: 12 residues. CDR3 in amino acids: CAWSVGLAEAFL. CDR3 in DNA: TGTGCCTGGAGTGTGGGATTAGCTGAAGCTTTCCTT.

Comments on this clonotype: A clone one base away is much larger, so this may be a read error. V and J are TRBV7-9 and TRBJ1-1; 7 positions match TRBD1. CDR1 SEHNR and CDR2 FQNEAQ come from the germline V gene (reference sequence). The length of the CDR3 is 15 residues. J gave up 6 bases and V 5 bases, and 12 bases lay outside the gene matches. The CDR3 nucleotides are TGTGCCAGCAGCCCCCTGACAGGGAAAAACCCTGAAGCTTTCTTT. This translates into CASSPLTGKNPEAFF.

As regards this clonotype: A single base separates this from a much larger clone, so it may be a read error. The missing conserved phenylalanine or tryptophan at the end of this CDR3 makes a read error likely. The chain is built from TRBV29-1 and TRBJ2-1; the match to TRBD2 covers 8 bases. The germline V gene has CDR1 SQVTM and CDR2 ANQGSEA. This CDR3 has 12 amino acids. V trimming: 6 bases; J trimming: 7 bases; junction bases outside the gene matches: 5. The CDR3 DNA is TGCAGCGTGGTTAGCGGGATGAATGAGCAGTTCCTC. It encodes CSVVSGMNEQFL.

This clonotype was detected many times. The DNA of the CDR3 is TGTGCCAGCAGCCATTACGAGGGGGCTGGGGCCAACGTCCTGACTTTC. This gives the protein CASSHYEGAGANVLTF. J is TRBJ2-6 and V is TRBV3-1; D possibly corresponds to TRBD1 (6 bases). CDR3 length: 16 residues. The germline gives CDR1 LGHDT, CDR2 YNNKEL (reference sequence). The V and J ends lost 3 bases and 2 bases respectively, with 11 bases between them.

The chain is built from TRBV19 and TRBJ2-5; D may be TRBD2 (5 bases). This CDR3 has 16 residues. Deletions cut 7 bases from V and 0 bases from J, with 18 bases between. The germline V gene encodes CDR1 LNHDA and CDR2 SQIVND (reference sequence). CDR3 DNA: TGTGCCAGTACCGGAGCCGGTAGCGTCTACCAAGAGACCCAGTACTTC. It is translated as CASTGAGSVYQETQYF.

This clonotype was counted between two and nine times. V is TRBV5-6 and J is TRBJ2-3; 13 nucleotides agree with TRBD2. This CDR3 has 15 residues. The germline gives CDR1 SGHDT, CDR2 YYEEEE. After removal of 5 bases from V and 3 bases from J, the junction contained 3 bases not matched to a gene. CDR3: CASSAGLAGTDTQYF. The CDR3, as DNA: TGTGCCAGCAGTGCGGGACTAGCGGGAACAGATACGCAGTATTTT.

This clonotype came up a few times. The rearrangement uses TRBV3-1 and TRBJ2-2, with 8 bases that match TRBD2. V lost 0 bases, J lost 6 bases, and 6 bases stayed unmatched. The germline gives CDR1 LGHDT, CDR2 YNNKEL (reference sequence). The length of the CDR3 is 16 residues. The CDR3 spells CASSQEGREGPGELFF. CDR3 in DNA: TGTGCCAGCAGCCAAGAGGGACGGGAGGGCCCCGGGGAGCTGTTTTTT.

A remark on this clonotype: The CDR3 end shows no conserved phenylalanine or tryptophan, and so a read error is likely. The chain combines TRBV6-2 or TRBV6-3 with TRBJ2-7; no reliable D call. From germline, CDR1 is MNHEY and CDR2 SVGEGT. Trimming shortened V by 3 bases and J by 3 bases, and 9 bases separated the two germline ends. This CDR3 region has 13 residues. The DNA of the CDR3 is TGTGCCAGCAGTTATGATCTTTACTACGAGCAGTACTAC. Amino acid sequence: CASSYDLYYEQYY.

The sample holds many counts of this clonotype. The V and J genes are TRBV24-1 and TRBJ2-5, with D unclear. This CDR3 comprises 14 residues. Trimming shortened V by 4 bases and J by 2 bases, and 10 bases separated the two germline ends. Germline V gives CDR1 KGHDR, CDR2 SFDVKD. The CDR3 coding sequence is TGTGCCACCAGTGAACCGGGCCTACAAGAGACCCAGTACTTC. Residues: CATSEPGLQETQYF.

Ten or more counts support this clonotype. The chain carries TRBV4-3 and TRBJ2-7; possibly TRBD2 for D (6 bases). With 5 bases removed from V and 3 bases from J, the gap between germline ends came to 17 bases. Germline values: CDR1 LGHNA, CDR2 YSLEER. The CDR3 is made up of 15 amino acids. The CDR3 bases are TGCGCCAGCAGCTCGAGGTGGGGGGAGTTCTACGAGCAGTACTTC. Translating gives CASSSRWGEFYEQYF.

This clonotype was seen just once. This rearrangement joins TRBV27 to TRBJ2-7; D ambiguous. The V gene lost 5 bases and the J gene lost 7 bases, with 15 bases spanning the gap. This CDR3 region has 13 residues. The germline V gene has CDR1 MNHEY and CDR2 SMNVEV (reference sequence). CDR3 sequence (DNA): TGTGCCAGCAGTCCCCGCCCCAGTGGGGAGCAGTACTTC. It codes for CASSPRPSGEQYF.

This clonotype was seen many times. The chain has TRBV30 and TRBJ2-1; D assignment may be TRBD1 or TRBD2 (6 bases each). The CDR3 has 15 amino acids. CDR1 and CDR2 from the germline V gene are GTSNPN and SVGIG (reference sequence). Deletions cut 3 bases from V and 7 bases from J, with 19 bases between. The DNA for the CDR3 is TGTGCCTGGAGCCTCCCCGGGGGCAGGGAGAATGAGCAGTTCTTC. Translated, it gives CAWSLPGGRENEQFF.

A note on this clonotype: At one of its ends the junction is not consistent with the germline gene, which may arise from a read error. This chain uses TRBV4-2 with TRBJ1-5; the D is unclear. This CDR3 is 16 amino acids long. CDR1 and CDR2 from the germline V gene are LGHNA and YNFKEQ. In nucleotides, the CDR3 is TGTGCCAGCAGCCAAGAATTCGGGGATACTAATCAGCCCCGGCATTTT. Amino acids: CASSQEFGDTNQPRHF.

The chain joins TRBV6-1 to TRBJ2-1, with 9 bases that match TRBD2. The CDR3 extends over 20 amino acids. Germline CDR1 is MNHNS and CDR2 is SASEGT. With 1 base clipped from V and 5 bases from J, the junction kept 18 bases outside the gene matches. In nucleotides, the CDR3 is TGTGCCAGCAGTGAAGTGTTCCGGGCGGCGGCTAGCGGGATTAACAATGAGCAGTTCTTC. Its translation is CASSEVFRAAASGINNEQFF.

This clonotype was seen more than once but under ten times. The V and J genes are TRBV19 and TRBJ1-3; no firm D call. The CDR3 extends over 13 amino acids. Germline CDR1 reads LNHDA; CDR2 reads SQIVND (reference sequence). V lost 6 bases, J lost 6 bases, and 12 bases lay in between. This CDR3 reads CASRTLAENTIYF. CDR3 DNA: TGTGCCAGTAGGACACTAGCTGAAAACACCATATATTTT.

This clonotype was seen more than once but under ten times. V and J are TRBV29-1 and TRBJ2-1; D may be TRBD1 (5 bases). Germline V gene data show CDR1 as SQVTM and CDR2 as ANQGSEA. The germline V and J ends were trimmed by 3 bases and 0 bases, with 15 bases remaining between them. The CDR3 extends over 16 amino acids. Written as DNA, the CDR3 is TGCAGCGTTGAGCACCGAGACAGACGCTCCTACAATGAGCAGTTCTTC. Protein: CSVEHRDRRSYNEQFF.

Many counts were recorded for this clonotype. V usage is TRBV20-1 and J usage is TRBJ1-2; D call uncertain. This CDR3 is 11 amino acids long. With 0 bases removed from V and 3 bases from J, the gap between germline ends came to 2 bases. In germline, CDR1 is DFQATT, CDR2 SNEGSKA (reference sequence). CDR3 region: CSARDDYGYTF. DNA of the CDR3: TGCAGTGCTAGAGATGACTATGGCTACACCTTC.